One and the same sample provided the 5 T cell receptor beta chains below, sequenced in a study of T cell responses to AZD1222 COVID-19 vaccine. This table comes from immunoSEQ multiplex PCR, and its TCRdb copy is limited to in-frame clones, with some not included. The sample lists roughly 150,000 clones, over 85% occurring once. The sample consisted of peripheral blood, taken on day 0 of AZD1222 vaccination. The receptors originated from an adult in good health.

The rearrangement joins TRBV10-3 to TRBJ2-3; D remains ambiguous. V lost 0 bases and J 0 bases, leaving 4 bases between the germline ends. Per the germline V gene, CDR1 is ENHRY and CDR2 is SYGVKD. The CDR3 has 14 residues. The CDR3 nucleotides read TGTGCCATCAGTGAGTCAAAAAGCACAGATACGCAGTATTTT. Its translation is CAISESKSTDTQYF.

This chain links TRBV6-5 with TRBJ1-2; D gene uncertain. Deletions cut 7 bases from V and 4 bases from J, with 13 bases between. Germline values: CDR1 MNHEY, CDR2 SVGAGI. The CDR3 is made up of 13 amino acids. CDR3 in DNA: TGTGCCAGCACCAGAGGGCGGGTCTATGGCTACACCTTC. It is translated as CASTRGRVYGYTF.

V usage is TRBV7-6 and J usage is TRBJ2-1; D possibly corresponds to TRBD1 (5 bases). This CDR3 has 14 residues. Germline lookup yields CDR1 SGHVS and CDR2 FNYEAQ. V shed 1 base and J shed 6 bases, with 10 bases lying between them. CDR3 region: CASSLDRTRNEQFF. CDR3 bases: TGTGCCAGCAGCTTAGACAGGACGCGCAATGAGCAGTTCTTC.

V gene TRBV11-2 combines with J gene TRBJ1-2; 10 bases are a match to TRBD1. The germline V gene has CDR1 SGHAT and CDR2 FQNNGV. The V segment lost 7 bases and the J segment 5 bases; nucleotides outside the gene matches: 7. This CDR3 region has 14 residues. CDR3 nucleotide sequence: TGTGCCAGCACCCTGACAGGGGGCGAGTATGGCTACACCTTC. Translation gives CASTLTGGEYGYTF.

This clone was observed a single time. The CDR3 sequence: CASSEALLVLGAGGYTF. DNA for the CDR3: TGTGCCAGCAGTGAAGCGCTTCTGGTCTTGGGGGCCGGTGGCTACACCTTC. The V gene is TRBV2, the J gene TRBJ1-2, with D perhaps TRBD1 (6 bases). Germline-derived CDR1 and CDR2 are SNHLY and FYNNEI. The CDR3 has 17 amino acids. With 0 bases removed from V and 7 bases from J, the gap between germline ends came to 21 bases.